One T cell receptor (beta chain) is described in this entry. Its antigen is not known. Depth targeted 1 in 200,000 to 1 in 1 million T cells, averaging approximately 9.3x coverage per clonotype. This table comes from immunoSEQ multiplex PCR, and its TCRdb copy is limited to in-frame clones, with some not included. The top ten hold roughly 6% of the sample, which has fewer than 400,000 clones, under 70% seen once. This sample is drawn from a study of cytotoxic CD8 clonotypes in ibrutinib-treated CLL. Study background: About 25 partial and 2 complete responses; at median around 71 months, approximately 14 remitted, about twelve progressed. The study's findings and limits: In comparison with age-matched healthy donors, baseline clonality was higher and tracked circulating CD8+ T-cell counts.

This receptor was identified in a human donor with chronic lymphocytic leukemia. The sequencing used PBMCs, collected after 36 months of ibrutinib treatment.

The CDR3 bases are TGCAGCGTGACAGGGGTGAACACTGAAGCTTTCTTT. Translated: CSVTGVNTEAFF. The chain is built from TRBV29-1 and TRBJ1-1; 8 bases agree with TRBD1. CDR3 size: 12 residues. Per the germline V gene, CDR1 is SQVTM and CDR2 is ANQGSEA. V lost 6 bases to trimming and J lost 0 bases; unmatched junction nucleotides: 0. The whole variable domain, filled in from reference TRBV29-1 and TRBJ1-1, reads SAVISQKPSRDICQRGTSLTIQCQVDSQVTMMFWYRQQPGQSLTLIATANQGSEATYESGFVIDKFPISRPNLTFSTLTVSNMSPEDSSIYLCSVTGVNTEAFFGQGTRLTVV.